This T cell receptor (beta chain) was recovered during a study of T cell changes during pregnancy in multiple sclerosis. As concerns this clone: The junction does not match germline at one end; this may be a read error.

The germline V gene encodes CDR1 SSHAT and CDR2 FNYEAQ (reference sequence). The CDR3 covers 15 residues. The method was immunoSEQ multiplex PCR; TCRdb's version includes in-frame clones alone and lacks a portion of them. The top ten clones hold around 2.3% of a sample with around 80,000 clones, 85% to 95% of them seen once. This rearrangement joins TRBV7-7 to TRBJ2-5; maybe TRBD2 (6 bases). The source material was peripheral blood, sampled before pregnancy. The TCR was taken from a female donor with multiple sclerosis, enrolled in a pregnancy study. CDR3 amino acids: CASSLALSGGETQYF. The CDR3 DNA reads as TGTGCTAGCAGCTTAGCGCTTTCTGGAGGGGAGACCCAGTACTTC.